Included here is one T cell receptor beta chain sequence, with context. Antigen specificity is unknown. Staff drew roughly 10 milliliters of peripheral blood from each donor. This entry belongs to a study of blood T cells in healthy people across ages. The study, taken as a whole, reports: Diversity figures based on one million T cells were deemed too low. Observed TCR beta diversity per million T cells went down as age went up. This fall followed a roughly linear course with age. Both higher diversity and more naive CD4+ cells marked long-lived donors when set against aged donors.

CDR3 length: 17 amino acids. Germline CDR1 is MGHDK and CDR2 is SYGVNS. V shed 2 bases and J shed 5 bases, with 20 bases lying between them. The authors ran a second PCR of roughly 6 to 12 cycles using a sample-barcoded 5' primer and a J-beta primer mix. TCRdb re-called the 5' RACE reads with MiXCR, one entry per CDR3 protein. Altogether 1,300,000 or so distinct CDR3 sequences are present, almost 60% being singletons, with the ten largest covering over 5%. J is TRBJ2-3 and V is TRBV25-1, with D uncertain. The TCR originated in a young man in good health. What was sequenced was blood. As DNA, the CDR3 is TGTGCCAGCAGTGAAAATCTGAGGACCACACTACTAGATACGCAGTATTTT. Translating it yields CASSENLRTTLLDTQYF.